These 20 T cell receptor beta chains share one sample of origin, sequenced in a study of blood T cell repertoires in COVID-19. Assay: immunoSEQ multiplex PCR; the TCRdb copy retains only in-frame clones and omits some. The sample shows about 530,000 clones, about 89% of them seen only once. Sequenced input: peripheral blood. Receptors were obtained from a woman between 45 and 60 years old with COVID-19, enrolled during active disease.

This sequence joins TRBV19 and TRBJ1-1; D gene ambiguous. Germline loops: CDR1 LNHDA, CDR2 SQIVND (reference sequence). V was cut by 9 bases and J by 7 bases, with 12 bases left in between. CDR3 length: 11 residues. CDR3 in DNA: TGTGCCAGCCGCGATGGGAGTGAAGCTTTCTTT. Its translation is CASRDGSEAFF.

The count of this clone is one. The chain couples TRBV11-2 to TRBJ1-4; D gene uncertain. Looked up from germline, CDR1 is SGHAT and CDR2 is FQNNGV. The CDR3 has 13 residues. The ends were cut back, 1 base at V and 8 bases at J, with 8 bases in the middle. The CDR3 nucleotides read TGTGCCAGCAGCTTAGGGACGGGAGAAAAACTGTTTTTT. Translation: CASSLGTGEKLFF. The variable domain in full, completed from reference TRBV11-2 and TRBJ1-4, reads EAGVAQSPRYKIIEKRQSVAFWCNPISGHATLYWYQQILGQGPKLLIQFQNNGVVDDSQLPKDRFSAERLKGVDSTLKIQPAKLEDSAVYLCASSLGTGEKLFFGSGTQLSVL.

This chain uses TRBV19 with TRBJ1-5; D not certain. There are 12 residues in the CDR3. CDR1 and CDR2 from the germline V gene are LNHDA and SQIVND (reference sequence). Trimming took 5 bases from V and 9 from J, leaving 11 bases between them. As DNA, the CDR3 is TGTGCCAGTAGTGAGGCTCATGGGCCCCAGCATTTT. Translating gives CASSEAHGPQHF.

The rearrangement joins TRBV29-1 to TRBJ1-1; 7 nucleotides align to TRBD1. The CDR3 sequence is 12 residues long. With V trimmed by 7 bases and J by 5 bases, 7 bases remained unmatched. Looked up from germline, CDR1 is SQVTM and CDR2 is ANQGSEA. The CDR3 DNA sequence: TGCAGCGGACGACAGGGTCAAACTGAAGCTTTCTTT. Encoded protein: CSGRQGQTEAFF. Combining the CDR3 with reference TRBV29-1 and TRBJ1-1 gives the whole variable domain SAVISQKPSRDICQRGTSLTIQCQVDSQVTMMFWYRQQPGQSLTLIATANQGSEATYESGFVIDKFPISRPNLTFSTLTVSNMSPEDSSIYLCSGRQGQTEAFFGQGTRLTVV.

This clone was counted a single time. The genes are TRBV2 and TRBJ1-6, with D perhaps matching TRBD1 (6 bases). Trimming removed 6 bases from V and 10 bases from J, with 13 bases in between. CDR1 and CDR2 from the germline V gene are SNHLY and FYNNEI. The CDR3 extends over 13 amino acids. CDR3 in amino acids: CASSRGRGSPLHF. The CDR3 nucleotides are TGTGCCAGCAGCAGGGGTCGCGGCTCACCCCTCCACTTT.

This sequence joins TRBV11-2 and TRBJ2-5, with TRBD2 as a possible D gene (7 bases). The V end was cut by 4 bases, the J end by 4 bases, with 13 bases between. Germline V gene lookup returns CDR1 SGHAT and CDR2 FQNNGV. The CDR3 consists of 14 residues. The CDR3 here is CASSWGGAGETQYF. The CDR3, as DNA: TGTGCCAGCAGCTGGGGGGGGGCCGGAGAGACCCAGTACTTC.

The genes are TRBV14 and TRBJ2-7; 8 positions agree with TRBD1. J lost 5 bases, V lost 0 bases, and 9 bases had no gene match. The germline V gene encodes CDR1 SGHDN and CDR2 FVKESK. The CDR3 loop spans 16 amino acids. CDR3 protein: CASSQDMDRDRNEQYF. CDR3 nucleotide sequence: TGTGCCAGCAGCCAAGATATGGACAGGGACAGGAACGAGCAGTACTTC.

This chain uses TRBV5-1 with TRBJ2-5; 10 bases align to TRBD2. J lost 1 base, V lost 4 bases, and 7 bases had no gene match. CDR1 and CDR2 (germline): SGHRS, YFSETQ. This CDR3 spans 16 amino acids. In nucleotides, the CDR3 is TGCGCCAGCAGCCGCTCTAGCGGGGGCCTCCAAGAGACCCAGTACTTC. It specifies CASSRSSGGLQETQYF.

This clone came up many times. This chain's CDR3 is CASMAGTRGDTQYF. DNA of the CDR3: TGTGCCAGCATGGCCGGGACTAGGGGAGATACGCAGTATTTT. This sequence joins TRBV2 and TRBJ2-3; TRBD2 agrees at 8 bases. CDR3 length: 14 amino acids. The germline V gene encodes CDR1 SNHLY and CDR2 FYNNEI. Unmatched junction bases numbered 8, after V lost 7 bases and J lost 5 bases.

As DNA, the CDR3 is TGTGCCAGCAGTTATCATCGGACAGGGGGCAACTATGGCTACACCTTC. Residues: CASSYHRTGGNYGYTF. This sequence joins TRBV6-6 and TRBJ1-2; the match to TRBD1 covers 11 bases. Germline V CDR1 and CDR2: MNHNY, SVGAGI (reference sequence). CDR3 length: 16 amino acids. V shed 3 bases, J shed 2 bases, and the junction held 5 bases outside the gene matches.

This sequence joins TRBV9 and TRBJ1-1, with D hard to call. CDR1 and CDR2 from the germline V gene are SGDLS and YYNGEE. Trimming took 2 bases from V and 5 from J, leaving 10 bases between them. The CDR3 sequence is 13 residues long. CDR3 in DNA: TGTGCCAGCAGCGTCGAGGGTAGGACTGAAGCTTTCTTT. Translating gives CASSVEGRTEAFF.

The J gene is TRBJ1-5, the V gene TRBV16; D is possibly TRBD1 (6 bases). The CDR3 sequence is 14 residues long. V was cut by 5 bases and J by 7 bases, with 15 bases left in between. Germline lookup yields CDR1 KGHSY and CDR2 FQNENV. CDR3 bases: TGTGCCAGCAGCTTCCGGGGGGCTGGACAGCCCCAGCATTTT. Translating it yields CASSFRGAGQPQHF.

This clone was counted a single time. The CDR3: CASSEQAGANVLTF. DNA for the CDR3: TGTGCCAGCAGTGAACAGGCTGGGGCCAACGTCCTGACTTTC. The V and J genes are TRBV6-4 and TRBJ2-6, with D possibly being TRBD1 (5 bases). This CDR3 region has 14 residues. Trimming took off 3 bases at V and 2 bases at J, with 5 bases between the two ends. CDR1 is MRHNA and CDR2 is SNTAGT in the germline V gene.

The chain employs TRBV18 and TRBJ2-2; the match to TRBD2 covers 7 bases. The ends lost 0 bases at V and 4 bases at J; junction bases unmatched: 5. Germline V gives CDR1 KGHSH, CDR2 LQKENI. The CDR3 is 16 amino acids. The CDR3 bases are TGTGCCAGCTCACCACCAGAGCGGGGACCCACCGGGGAGCTGTTTTTT. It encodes CASSPPERGPTGELFF.

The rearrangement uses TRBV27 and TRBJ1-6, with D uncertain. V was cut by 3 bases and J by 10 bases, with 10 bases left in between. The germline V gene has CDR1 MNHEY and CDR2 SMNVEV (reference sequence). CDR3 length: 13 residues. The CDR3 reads CASSFRPSSPLHF. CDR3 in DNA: TGTGCCAGCAGTTTTCGTCCCTCCTCACCCCTCCACTTT.

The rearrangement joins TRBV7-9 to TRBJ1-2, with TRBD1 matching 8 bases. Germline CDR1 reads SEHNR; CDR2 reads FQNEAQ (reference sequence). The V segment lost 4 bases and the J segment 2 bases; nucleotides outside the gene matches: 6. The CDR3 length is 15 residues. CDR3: CASSSRDRPNYGYTF. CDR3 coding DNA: TGTGCCAGCAGCTCCCGGGACAGGCCCAACTATGGCTACACCTTC.

CDR3 sequence: CASSRDRQNEQYF. In DNA, the CDR3 is TGTGCCAGCAGTCGTGACAGGCAGAACGAGCAGTACTTC. The chain joins TRBV6-5 to TRBJ2-7, with D possibly matching TRBD1 (6 bases). The germline V gene has CDR1 MNHEY and CDR2 SVGAGI. The CDR3 length is 13 residues. V was shortened by 5 bases and J by 5 bases, with 13 bases between the two germline ends.

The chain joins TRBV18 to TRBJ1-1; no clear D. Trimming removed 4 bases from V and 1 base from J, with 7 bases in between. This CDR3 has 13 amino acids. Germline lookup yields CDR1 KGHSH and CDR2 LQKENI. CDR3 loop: CASSLRENTEAFF. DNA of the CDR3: TGTGCCAGCTCACTCCGGGAGAACACTGAAGCTTTCTTT.

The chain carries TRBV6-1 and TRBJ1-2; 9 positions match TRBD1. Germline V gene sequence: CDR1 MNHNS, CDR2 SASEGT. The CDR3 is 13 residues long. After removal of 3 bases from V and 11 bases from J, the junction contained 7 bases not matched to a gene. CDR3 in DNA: TGTGCCAGCAGTGACCGCCTGACAGGGGGTTACACCTTC. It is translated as CASSDRLTGGYTF.

In nucleotides, the CDR3 is TGTGCCAGCAGTTTATTGGCGGGTGAAGCTTTCTTT. Encoded protein: CASSLLAGEAFF. V and J are TRBV28 and TRBJ1-1, with unresolved D. Germline CDR1 MDHEN, CDR2 SYDVKM. V was clipped by 1 base and J by 7 bases, with 7 bases between them. CDR3 length equals 12 residues.